What follows is one T cell receptor beta chain and its context. Its antigen is not known. Carrying UMI labels, the TRB cDNA libraries were prepared through 5' RACE. From its re-call of the 5' RACE reads, TCRdb lists each CDR3 protein once, without DNA. In total, the table holds around 26,000 distinct CDR3 sequences. Cells classed as naive CD8+ T cells were CD45RO-CCR7+CD27+CD95-. This record belongs to a study of CXCR3-negative and CXCR3-positive naive CD8 T cells. General study results and limits: In naive cells, CXCR3-negative and CXCR3-positive subsets had similar TRBV-TRBJ usage; memory cells differed. Cryopreserved cells showed partially decreased CXCR3 expression, and most assays used fresh PBMCs.

The receptor was isolated from a human donor in good health. Some clones in this sample may be carry-over from other donors' samples. What was sequenced was naive CXCR3- CD8+ T cells from blood. Subset in this sample: CD45RO-CCR7+CD27+CD95- naive CD8+ T cells lacking CXCR3 (TNR3-).

The chain's CDR3 is CASSIPGQENTEAFF. The V and J genes are TRBV7-9 and TRBJ1-1; lacking DNA, the TRBD1 call made by TCRdb goes unchecked. The CDR3 covers 15 residues. Germline lookup yields CDR1 SEHNR and CDR2 FQNEAQ (reference sequence). Filled out from reference TRBV7-9 and TRBJ1-1, the complete variable domain reads DTGVSQNPRHKITKRGQNVTFRCDPISEHNRLYWYRQTLGQGPEFLTYFQNEAQLEKSRLLSDRFSAERPKGSFSTLEIQRTEQGDSAMYLCASSIPGQENTEAFFGQGTRLTVV.